The clone carrying this TCR beta chain was observed a handful of times. Antigen unknown. Oncomine TCR Beta short-read sequencing was applied to DNA from cultured CD4+ T cells. TCRdb redid the calling of the PCR reads with MiXCR, one entry per CDR3 protein. This sample carries fewer than 12,000 distinct CDR3 sequences, about 20% of them seen once, and the ten largest clones take 10% to 15%. This sample stems from a study of vaccination and CD4 T cells after COVID-19. Study details: Vaccination of participants consisted of two doses of either BNT162b2 or mRNA-1273 vaccine. Ranging from 14 to 241, the interval between dose two and post-vaccine sampling had a median of 72 days.

Trimming left V 3 bases short and J 5 bases short, with 10 bases between. The CDR3 extends over 13 amino acids. Per the germline V gene, CDR1 is MNHNS and CDR2 is SASEGT. The treatment is: approximately 9-day PBMC culture with coronavirus spike peptide pools or control peptides (ViraFEST assay). Notes on the study in general: Convalescent patients' median share of reactive clones seen only post-vaccination was approximately 85%.

The chain is built from TRBV6-1 and TRBJ1-2; D is undetermined. This sample comprised CD4+ T cells from blood, cultured in vitro, obtained after SARS-CoV-2 vaccination. This receptor was taken from a human donor who had recovered from COVID-19. The CDR3 is CASSDATEYGYTF. As DNA, the CDR3 is TGTGCCAGCAGTGACGCGACGGAGTATGGCTACACCTTC.